This TCR beta chain appears in the sequencing data of a study of cytomegalovirus exposure and HLA in healthy donors (dated by TCRdb to between 2016 and 2019). In terms of the full investigation: An earlier analysis of around 600 of the donors reported 276 Gb of sequence data and approximately 110 million unique TCR beta sequences from some 180 million T cells. A later genetic analysis used genome-wide SNP genotypes for about 60% of the roughly 700 donors, treating that subset as a discovery cohort. Class I and class II HLA loci were covered by the typing at four-digit resolution. All discovery cohort repertoires had been generated on a single sequencing platform. An earlier analysis of roughly 600 of the donors used high-throughput TCR beta sequencing to judge whether each TCR beta V gene segment behaved as functional or pseudogenic. A later analysis re-analyzed previously published TCR beta repertoires from roughly 630 donors and added high-resolution HLA genotyping to study TCR occurrence patterns. The genetic ancestry cluster associated with self-reported Caucasian donors included approximately 85% of the 398 genotyped donors. The study aimed to test whether signatures of past pathogen exposure could be identified by cataloging public T cell receptors. Four or five DR-DQ haplotypes were handled as single units for association and clustering because linkage in the cohort was strong. An early release covering 500 to 750 HLA-typed donors comprised 300 to 350 gigabases of sequencing data and 65 million to 100 million unique TCR sequences. Along with the approximately 650-subject first cohort, a separate validation cohort of over a hundred different subjects was used. To predict cytomegalovirus infection status, the study combined high-throughput TCR immunosequencing, statistical association of individual TCRs with disease status, and machine learning. The T cell repertoires of 550 to 850 subjects were profiled by immunosequencing and related to cytomegalovirus serostatus. Across approximately 420 genotyped donors of the cohort, an average of roughly 200,000 unique TCR beta nucleotide sequences per donor were sequenced, and approximately 17% of those sequences were non-productive. Donor age, sex, ethnicity and CMV serostatus were compiled alongside the repertoire data. Typing coverage differed by locus: A, B, C, DRB1 and DQB1 were typed in about 620-630 donors, DQA1 in approximately 520, DPA1 in around 580, and DPB1 in just under 480. The later analysis used no new phenotypic data to find candidate immune exposures, relying instead on TCR beta sequences and their occurrence across donors.

V and J lose 4 bases and 5 bases, and a span of 13 bases separates them. The CDR3, from cysteine to phenylalanine, totals 13 residues. The kept DNA is CDR3 alone, 39 bases in frame from the first base. As encoded in the germline V gene (reference sequence), CDR1 is GTSNPN while CDR2 is SVGIG. The full study reports these points: Linkage disequilibrium might explain the correlated functional status among segregating V segments, but an unknown experimental factor could not be excluded. Because HLA typing was unavailable for some donors at each locus, only the typed subset was used in association tests. Specific HLA alleles were associated with more than 15,000 TCR beta sequences at a false discovery rate of 0.05 in a later analysis. Some IMGT-functional V segments, including TRBV6-2 and TRBV6-3, could not be told apart with the 87-base-pair reads, so those segments were excluded. A later genetic analysis reported fewer N-insertions in productive TCRs among donors in an Asian-associated ancestry cluster than the roughly 700-donor mean. In a later analysis, HLA-associated TCR beta chains were found to be more clonally expanded and to have lower generation probabilities than equally common non-associated chains. According to a later analysis, TCR association rates differed among HLA loci, with DRB1 alleles showing the most associated TCRs and HLA-C alleles showing the fewest. A later analysis found that most CMV-associated TCR beta chains appeared HLA-restricted, with HLA associations seemingly driven largely by CMV exposure. The cohort was sequenced for TCR beta chains only, and without alpha or paired-chain data the features that could be detected were limited. In a later genetic analysis, a missense DCLRE1C variant was associated with V-gene and J-gene trimming of TCR beta chains, and the association was replicated in an independent cohort. The presence/absence analyses assumed that sequencing depth was roughly uniform across donors, and that assumption may not be true. Cytomegalovirus status was reported to be diagnosed by the classifier with high specificity and sensitivity in both the original and validation cohorts. According to the authors, the approach could potentially be generalized to other disease states and immunological phenotypes. A further reported finding was that TCR beta sequences accurately predicted the HLA-A and HLA-B alleles for most subjects in the first cohort. The study listed 164 TCR beta chains as associated with cytomegalovirus. Immune exposure information for the cohort was limited to CMV serostatus. Assigning TCR associations to individual alleles was difficult when HLA alleles, especially DR and DQ, strongly co-occurred. In an earlier analysis of fewer than 750 of the donors, most TCR beta V segments were observed in productive rearrangements about 90% or about 30% of the time, broadly matching IMGT annotations. Most TCR sequences were seen in very few donors, while some public TCRs were found in many individuals. Because counts were too low, about 15 rarely observed V segments, including chromosome 9 orphons, were left out of the earlier analysis of over 550 of the donors. Several of the top co-occurrence clusters appeared to be linked to parvovirus B19, influenza, CMV and Epstein-Barr virus, according to a later analysis. In vitro tests confirmed that a few of the cytomegalovirus-associated TCR beta chains recognize cytomegalovirus antigens. The sequencing pipeline was judged likely to have produced a cluster of highly shared sequence variants as a technical artifact.

The library came from the immunoSEQ multiplex PCR assay. The multiplex PCR relied on a mix of 60 forward primers for TCR Vbeta segments and 13 reverse primers for TCR Jbeta segments. The CDR3 region of rearranged TCR beta genes was amplified from genomic DNA by a multiplex PCR assay. The Illumina HiSeq System was used to sequence the amplified TCR beta libraries as 87-base-pair reads. Processing in the source paper ran as follows. A later analysis tallied 75 million to 95 million unique TCR beta chains across the 666 repertoires, and about 12 million of those chains were shared by two or more donors. A nearest-neighbor algorithm error-corrected the raw reads and collapsed the reads into unique sequences, merging closely related sequences to remove PCR and sequencing errors. Alignment of CDR3 sequences to IMGT reference sequences was used to assign V, D and J gene segments. For a sequence to be retained, at least a six-nucleotide match to both a V gene segment and a J gene segment was required. A rearrangement counted as productive if the CDR3 had no stop codons and remained in frame with V and J, and every other rearrangement counted as non-productive. Following IMGT convention, CDR3 was defined as the stretch from the second conserved V-encoded cysteine to the conserved J-encoded phenylalanine. In an earlier analysis of just under 600 of the donors, sequences lacking an unambiguous match to a single V gene segment were excluded. In an earlier analysis of around 590 of the donors, a V segment was called functional when productive rearrangements were above 56.7%, and segregating when the standard deviation between donors exceeded 5%. A statistical classification framework was built for diagnosing cytomegalovirus status from the catalog of TCR beta chain sequences. In a later analysis, TCR nucleotide sequences were compared against IMGT/GENE-DB human TR gene sequences so that V and J genes could be assigned. Using the TCRdist pipeline, a later analysis assigned CDR3 sequences along with most-parsimonious VDJ recombination scenarios. In a later analysis, every TCR beta chain was defined by the combination of its CDR3 amino acid sequence and its V-gene family, and reads without a unique V-gene family were dropped. To address suspected cross-contamination and a sequencing artifact, a later analysis removed 550 to 750 highly shared, low-generation-probability nucleotide sequences. In a later analysis, a clonal expansion index was calculated for each public chain from normalized within-repertoire ranks of inferred template counts. Generation probabilities in a later analysis came from a VDJ recombination model fitted to out-of-frame rearrangements, and those results were checked against IGoR. In a later analysis, TCR-TCR, TCR-HLA and TCR-CMV co-occurrence was scored with hypergeometric tests, and a repertoire-size bias correction was applied to TCR pairs. False discovery rates were estimated in a later analysis by permuting HLA or CMV assignments 20 times. In a later analysis, co-occurring TCRs were grouped with DBSCAN, and TCRdist sequence similarity was added when clustering was performed within HLA-allele-positive subsets. Repertoires with fewer than 30,000 or more than 120,000 public chains, plus five repertoires with anomalous nucleotide sharing, were excluded from co-occurrence clustering. TCRdb's version of the immuneACCESS table is confined to in-frame rearrangements and falls short of the full clone set. An unresolved V gene accounts for under half of the shortfall where checked; the remainder is of unknown origin. That table gives V, J and clone size, and the DNA gave D and trimming. The sample table shows about 140,000 clones, and 60% to 80% are seen once. The ten biggest clones cover roughly 2.3% of the sample.

The cohort comprised some 700 healthy bone marrow donors. At the time of sampling, all cohort members were nominally healthy, though unrecorded immune exposures were likely present. The donor tested CMV seronegative and was one of the 352 seronegative cohort members. Each donor provided a peripheral blood sample, and peripheral blood mononuclear cells were used for TCR beta sequencing. The Qiagen DNeasy Blood Extraction Kit was used to extract genomic DNA from the blood cell samples. This clone was detected only once. There is no known antigen for this receptor. No clone much larger than this one lies a single base away; base qualities are absent.

The sequenced material came from PBMCs. The clonotype comes from a man aged 25-45 years in good health and CMV-seronegative. In this chain, TRBV30 is recombined with TRBJ2-3; the D gene is possibly TRBD2, with 6 bases matching. At the DNA level, the sequence is TGTGCCTGGACGGGAGCTGAGGTAGATACGCAGTATTTT. This is translated as CAWTGAEVDTQYF.